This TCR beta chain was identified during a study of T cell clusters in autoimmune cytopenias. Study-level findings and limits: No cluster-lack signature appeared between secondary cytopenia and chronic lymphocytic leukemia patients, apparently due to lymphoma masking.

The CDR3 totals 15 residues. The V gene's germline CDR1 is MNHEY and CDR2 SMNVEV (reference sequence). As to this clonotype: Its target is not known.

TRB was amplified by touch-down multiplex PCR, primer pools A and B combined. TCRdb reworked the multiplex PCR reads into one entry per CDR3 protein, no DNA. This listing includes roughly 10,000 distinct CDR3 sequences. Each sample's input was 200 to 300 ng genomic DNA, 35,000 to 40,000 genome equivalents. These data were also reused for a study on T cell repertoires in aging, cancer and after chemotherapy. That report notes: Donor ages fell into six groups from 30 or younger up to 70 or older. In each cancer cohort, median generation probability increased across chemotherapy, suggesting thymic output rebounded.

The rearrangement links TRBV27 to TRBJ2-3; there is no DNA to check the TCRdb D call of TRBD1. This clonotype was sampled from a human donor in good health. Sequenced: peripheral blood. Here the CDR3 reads CASSFGQGSTDTQYF.